The 13 T cell receptor beta chains in this list originate from one sample, sequenced in a study of T-cell reconstitution after alpha-beta-depleted transplantation in children (dated by TCRdb to about 2016). The method was PCR. This sample was sequenced with an Illumina HiSeq 2500. To normalize quantification of the TCRbeta repertoire, the TCR libraries were built with molecular barcoding that relied on unique molecular identifiers. TCRdb redid the processing of the public reads, applying fastp at Q25 and MiXCR, and retained in-frame beta chains. One record per CDR3 amino acid sequence lists the most common genes and DNA. The sample table contains fewer than 400,000 distinct CDR3 sequences; only one count was recorded for 20% of them. The leading ten clones occupy less than 4.5% of the sample. Source: PBMCs from the stem cell graft donor, taken from the stem cell graft. These receptor sequences come from a human donor who donated a stem cell graft to a child with acute myeloid leukemia.

This clonotype has a count of ten or more. This sequence joins TRBV6-1 and TRBJ2-3; 10 nucleotides match TRBD2. This CDR3 comprises 15 residues. Germline V gives CDR1 MNHNS, CDR2 SASEGT. J was trimmed by 4 bases and V by 2 bases; bases with no gene match: 3. The CDR3 DNA is TGTGCCAGCAGTGAAAGCGGGAGGGCCCCAGATACGCAGTATTTT. This codes for CASSESGRAPDTQYF.

This clonotype was counted between two and nine times. The V and J genes are TRBV4-3 and TRBJ2-2; D possibly corresponds to TRBD1 (6 bases). Per the germline V gene, CDR1 is LGHNA and CDR2 is YSLEER. V dropped 3 bases and J dropped 5 bases, with 13 bases sitting between them. The CDR3 has 15 amino acids. DNA of the CDR3: TGCGCCAGCAGCCAGTCGACAGGCCGGACCGGGGAGCTGTTTTTT. Translating it yields CASSQSTGRTGELFF.

This sequence joins TRBV12-3 or TRBV12-4 and TRBJ2-7; D is undetermined. Trimming removed 5 bases at V and 6 bases at J, with 11 bases between. The CDR3 extends over 12 amino acids. The CDR3 DNA reads as TGTGCCAGCAGTACTTTGGAGAGCGAGCAGTACTTC. This translates into CASSTLESEQYF.

This clonotype has only a few counts. This chain joins TRBV12-3 or TRBV12-4 and TRBJ2-3; D is unclear. Between the trimmed V and J ends, which lost 5 bases and 8 bases, there was a span of 8 bases. This CDR3 is built from 11 residues. This CDR3 reads CASSPSSTQYF. The CDR3 nucleotides read TGTGCCAGCAGTCCCTCATCTACGCAGTATTTT.

The V call is TRBV28, the J call TRBJ2-6; D not resolved. The CDR3 extends over 15 amino acids. Germline V gene data show CDR1 as MDHEN and CDR2 as SYDVKM. V was pared by 3 bases and J by 0 bases, with 6 bases between. The CDR3 region is CASSLPTSGANVLTF. DNA of the CDR3: TGTGCCAGCAGTTTGCCTACCTCTGGGGCCAACGTCCTGACTTTC.

This clonotype appeared many times. The chain combines TRBV20-1 with TRBJ2-2, with 12 bases identical to TRBD2. This CDR3 comprises 15 residues. In germline, CDR1 is DFQATT, CDR2 SNEGSKA (reference sequence). V dropped 5 bases and J dropped 3; count of bases not matched to a gene: 4. This CDR3 reads CSAETSGSYTGELFF. The CDR3 coding sequence is TGCAGTGCTGAGACTAGCGGGAGCTACACCGGGGAGCTGTTTTTT.

This chain joins TRBV11-2 and TRBJ2-2, with D possibly being TRBD2 (5 bases). The V end lost 5 bases, the J end lost 3 bases, and 19 bases lay between the germline ends. This CDR3 has 17 amino acids. Germline loops: CDR1 SGHAT, CDR2 FQNNGV. The CDR3 reads CASSLGGRQVDTGELFF. The CDR3 DNA sequence: TGTGCCAGCAGCCTAGGAGGAAGGCAGGTGGACACCGGGGAGCTGTTTTTT. The full variable domain, with the rest looked up from reference TRBV11-2 and TRBJ2-2, is EAGVAQSPRYKIIEKRQSVAFWCNPISGHATLYWYQQILGQGPKLLIQFQNNGVVDDSQLPKDRFSAERLKGVDSTLKIQPAKLEDSAVYLCASSLGGRQVDTGELFFGEGSRLTVL.

J is TRBJ2-1 and V is TRBV7-9; 7 positions agree with TRBD1. After removal of 5 bases from V and 5 bases from J, the junction contained 6 bases not matched to a gene. There are 14 residues in the CDR3. Germline-derived CDR1 and CDR2 are SEHNR and FQNEAQ (reference sequence). In nucleotides, the CDR3 is TGTGCCAGCAGCGTCCCGGGACAGAACAATGAGCAGTTCTTC. Amino acid sequence: CASSVPGQNNEQFF.

This clonotype appeared many times. The chain links TRBV29-1 to TRBJ2-3; TRBD2 matches at 10 bases. The CDR3 spans 14 residues. Per the germline V gene, CDR1 is SQVTM and CDR2 is ANQGSEA. V was pared by 8 bases and J by 2 bases, with 7 bases of the junction left unmatched. CDR3 sequence: CSTPTSGSTDTQYF. The CDR3 DNA is TGCAGCACCCCGACTAGCGGGTCCACAGATACGCAGTATTTT.

CDR3 bases: TGTGCCAGCACGGAGCTCTCGGGGGAGCAGTACTTC. This translates into CASTELSGEQYF. V is TRBV12-3 or TRBV12-4 and J is TRBJ2-7, with D maybe TRBD2 (5 bases). CDR3 length: 12 amino acids. V lost 7 bases and J 7 bases, leaving 14 bases between the germline ends.

This clonotype came up a few times. The chain has TRBV20-1 and TRBJ2-2; 10 nucleotides agree with TRBD2. The V and J ends lost 2 bases and 7 bases, in that order; junction bases with no gene match: 7. This CDR3 comprises 15 residues. In germline, CDR1 is DFQATT, CDR2 SNEGSKA (reference sequence). CDR3 protein: CSARTSGNFGGELFF. The DNA for the CDR3 is TGCAGTGCTAGAACTAGCGGGAATTTCGGCGGGGAGCTGTTTTTT.

This clonotype was detected many times. This chain joins TRBV20-1 and TRBJ1-5; possible D gene TRBD1, 5 bases. CDR1 and CDR2 from the germline V gene are DFQATT and SNEGSKA (reference sequence). The V end was cut by 0 bases, the J end by 5 bases, with 14 bases between. There are 15 residues in the CDR3. CDR3 coding DNA: TGCAGTGCTAGAGATGCAGGGATGGACTATCAGCCCCAGCATTTT. It yields the protein CSARDAGMDYQPQHF.

This clonotype was detected only a few times. This rearrangement joins TRBV6-1 to TRBJ2-7; D may be TRBD2 (6 bases). Per germline, CDR1 MNHNS and CDR2 SASEGT. There are 17 residues in the CDR3. Trimming took off 6 bases at V and 4 bases at J, with 25 bases between the two ends. CDR3 sequence: CASSPKTGTQSFYEQYF. DNA for the CDR3: TGTGCCAGCAGCCCTAAAACCGGGACTCAGTCCTTTTACGAGCAGTACTTC.